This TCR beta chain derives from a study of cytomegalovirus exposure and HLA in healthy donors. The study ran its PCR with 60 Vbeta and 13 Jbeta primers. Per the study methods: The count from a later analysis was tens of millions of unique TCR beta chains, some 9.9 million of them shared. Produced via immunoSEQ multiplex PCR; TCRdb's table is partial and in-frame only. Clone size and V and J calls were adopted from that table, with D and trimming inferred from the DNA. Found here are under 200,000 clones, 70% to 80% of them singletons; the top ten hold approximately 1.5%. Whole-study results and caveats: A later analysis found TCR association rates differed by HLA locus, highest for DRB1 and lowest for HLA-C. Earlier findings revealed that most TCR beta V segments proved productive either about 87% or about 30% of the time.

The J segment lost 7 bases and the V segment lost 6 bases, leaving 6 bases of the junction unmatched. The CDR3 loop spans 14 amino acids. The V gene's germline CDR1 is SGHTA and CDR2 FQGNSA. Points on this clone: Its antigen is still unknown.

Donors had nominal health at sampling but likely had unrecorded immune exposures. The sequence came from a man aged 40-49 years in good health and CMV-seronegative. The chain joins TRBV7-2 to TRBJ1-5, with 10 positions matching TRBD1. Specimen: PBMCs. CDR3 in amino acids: CASSSGQGRQPQHF. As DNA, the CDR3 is TGTGCCAGCAGTTCGGGACAGGGGAGGCAGCCCCAGCATTTT.